A single sample is the source of the 14 T cell receptor beta chains below, sequenced in a study of blood T cell repertoires in COVID-19. Sequenced by immunoSEQ multiplex PCR; TCRdb stores in-frame clones only, minus some. The profile shows tens of thousands of clones, roughly nine tenths of them singletons. Sequenced input: peripheral blood. The receptors here all came from a man between 65 and 79 years old with active or convalescent COVID-19.

The chain joins TRBV6-5 to TRBJ1-2; weak D call: TRBD1 (5 bases). Per the germline V gene, CDR1 is MNHEY and CDR2 is SVGAGI. The V end lost 6 bases, the J end lost 0 bases, and 14 bases lay between the germline ends. The CDR3 contains 15 residues. Here the CDR3 reads CASSHAGTPNYGYTF. CDR3 DNA: TGTGCCAGCAGCCACGCGGGGACTCCTAACTATGGCTACACCTTC.

The chain links TRBV6-5 to TRBJ1-5, with a possible D match to TRBD1 (6 bases). Looked up from germline, CDR1 is MNHEY and CDR2 is SVGAGI. V lost 7 bases and J 1 base, leaving 14 bases between the germline ends. The CDR3 extends over 15 amino acids. CDR3 in amino acids: CASIPQGLSNQPQHF. CDR3 coding DNA: TGTGCCAGCATCCCTCAGGGGTTGAGCAATCAGCCCCAGCATTTT.

The V gene is TRBV18, the J gene TRBJ2-1; no clear D. V shed 3 bases and J shed 0 bases, with 9 bases lying between them. The CDR3 runs to 15 residues. Germline-derived CDR1 and CDR2 are KGHSH and LQKENI. The CDR3 DNA reads as TGTGCCAGCTCACCTACAGAGAGCTCCTACAATGAGCAGTTCTTC. Translated: CASSPTESSYNEQFF.

The chain combines TRBV9 with TRBJ2-2; 10 bases are a match to TRBD2. Germline-derived CDR1 and CDR2 are SGDLS and YYNGEE. The CDR3 extends over 15 amino acids. The J segment lost 13 bases and the V segment lost 0 bases, leaving 9 bases of the junction unmatched. This CDR3 is CASSVGPAGGPMLFF. The CDR3 DNA is TGTGCCAGCAGCGTAGGTCCAGCGGGAGGGCCCATGCTGTTTTTT.

The chain employs TRBV13 and TRBJ2-3; TRBD2 matches 9 bases. Germline V gives CDR1 PRHDT, CDR2 FYEKMQ (reference sequence). With 5 bases clipped from V and 7 bases from J, the junction kept 13 bases outside the gene matches. This CDR3 contains 16 residues. The CDR3 sequence is CASSNAGSSGRNTQYF. CDR3 nucleotide sequence: TGTGCCAGCAGCAACGCCGGAAGTAGCGGGAGAAATACGCAGTATTTT.

The chain couples TRBV19 to TRBJ2-2; the D gene is possibly TRBD1 (6 bases). The CDR3 sequence is 14 residues long. The V end lost 4 bases, the J end lost 4 bases, and 10 bases lay between the germline ends. Germline CDR1 reads LNHDA; CDR2 reads SQIVND (reference sequence). The CDR3 reads CASSTGTSTGELFF. As DNA, the CDR3 is TGTGCCAGTAGTACCGGGACATCCACCGGGGAGCTGTTTTTT. Together with reference TRBV19 and TRBJ2-2, the CDR3 gives the full variable domain: DGGITQSPKYLFRKEGQNVTLSCEQNLNHDAMYWYRQDPGQGLRLIYYSQIVNDFQKGDIAEGYSVSREKKESFPLTVTSAQKNPTAFYLCASSTGTSTGELFFGEGSRLTVL.

V gene TRBV30 combines with J gene TRBJ1-2; D gene unclear. This CDR3 contains 13 residues. V was clipped by 2 bases and J by 4 bases, with 11 bases between them. The germline gives CDR1 GTSNPN, CDR2 SVGIG (reference sequence). DNA of the CDR3: TGTGCCTGGAGTACGTCGGGGTCCTATGGCTACACCTTC. It codes for CAWSTSGSYGYTF.

The J gene is TRBJ1-4, the V gene TRBV29-1, with D hard to call. The CDR3 is made up of 12 amino acids. The V end lost 6 bases, the J end lost 12 bases, and 17 bases lay between the germline ends. Germline V lookup: CDR1 SQVTM, CDR2 ANQGSEA. CDR3 residues: CSVATDGVELFF. Here the CDR3 DNA reads TGCAGCGTCGCTACTGACGGAGTAGAACTGTTTTTT.

The V and J genes are TRBV30 and TRBJ2-7; 7 bases fit TRBD1. There are 23 residues in the CDR3. CDR1 is GTSNPN, CDR2 SVGIG, per germline (reference sequence). The junction had 31 bases not matched to a gene; V was cut back by 2 bases and J by 0 bases. The CDR3 region has the DNA TGTGCCTGGAGTTCACACGAGCCCCGCGCCGGGACAGCTGCTACTACCGACTCCTACGAGCAGTACGTC. Translated: CAWSSHEPRAGTAATTDSYEQYV.

The rearrangement joins TRBV13 to TRBJ2-1, with TRBD2 as a possible D gene (6 bases). The germline V gene has CDR1 PRHDT and CDR2 FYEKMQ (reference sequence). V was pared by 5 bases and J by 5 bases, with 19 bases between. This CDR3 is 16 amino acids long. In nucleotides, the CDR3 is TGTGCCAGCAGCACCAAACTAGCCCAAAGGGACAATGAGCAGTTCTTC. Translation gives CASSTKLAQRDNEQFF.

The chain is built from TRBV7-8 and TRBJ2-1; 12 bases line up with TRBD2. Per the germline V gene, CDR1 is SGHVS and CDR2 is FQNEAQ. The CDR3 covers 15 residues. Trimming cost V 2 bases and J 8 bases; bases outside gene matches: 4. The CDR3 region has the DNA TGTGCCAGCAGCTTACTAGCGGGGGGGAGGGATGAGCAGTTCTTC. Protein sequence: CASSLLAGGRDEQFF.

The rearrangement links TRBV6-2 or TRBV6-3 to TRBJ1-1; D possibly corresponds to TRBD1 (5 bases). The CDR3 contains 15 residues. Trimming stripped 2 bases from V and 11 bases from J, with 21 bases between. The germline gives CDR1 MNHEY, CDR2 SVGEGT. The CDR3 DNA sequence: TGTGCCAGCAGTTACCGGGTCGCCCGGGACGGGAGGGCTTTCTTT. Encoded protein: CASSYRVARDGRAFF.

This chain links TRBV10-3 with TRBJ2-3, with 10 bases fitting TRBD2. Trimming removed 3 bases from V and 6 bases from J; junction bases left unmatched: 3. CDR1 is ENHRY, CDR2 SYGVKD, per germline. This CDR3 has 14 amino acids. The CDR3 region has the DNA TGTGCCATCAGTGAAATAGCGGGAGGTGATACGCAGTATTTT. It encodes CAISEIAGGDTQYF.

In its sample, this clone was seen once. The V gene is TRBV11-3, the J gene TRBJ2-5; maybe TRBD1 (5 bases). The CDR3 has 13 amino acids. The V end lost 4 bases, the J end lost 2 bases, and 8 bases lay between the germline ends. Germline values: CDR1 SGHNT, CDR2 YENEEA. CDR3 loop: CASSSQGQETQYF. The DNA of the CDR3 is TGTGCCAGCAGCTCCCAGGGTCAAGAGACCCAGTACTTC.